This T cell receptor beta chain was found in a study of blood T cell repertoires in COVID-19. Across the whole study: The origin of the acute and convalescent COVID-19 samples was the United States, Italy and Spain.

Produced via immunoSEQ multiplex PCR; TCRdb's table is partial and in-frame only. The repertoire has fewer than 150,000 clones, approximately 80% of them found once; the top ten carry roughly 4.3%. This clone appeared a few times. The V gene's germline CDR1 is GTSNPN and CDR2 SVGIG (reference sequence). The CDR3 extends over 13 amino acids. Trimming left V 2 bases short and J 7 bases short, with 12 bases between. The J gene is TRBJ1-5, the V gene TRBV30, with D unresolved. Sequencing was carried out using PBMCs or T cells enriched from blood (not recorded which). The source of this sequence is a man aged 45 to 65 in a cohort exposed to, infected with or recovered from COVID-19 (not recorded which). Here the CDR3 DNA reads TGTGCCTGGAGTAGGGAGGGATCACAGCCCCAGCATTTT. Protein product: CAWSREGSQPQHF.